In this sample, the clone carrying this T cell receptor (beta chain) turned up many times. The CDR3 sequence is 14 residues long. Germline V gene lookup returns CDR1 SGHRS and CDR2 YFSETQ. V was trimmed by 1 base and J by 10 bases, leaving 12 bases between them. The source of the sample is a study of neurological immune-mediated disorders. TCRdb processed the 5' RACE reads anew with MiXCR; each CDR3 protein has one entry. The profile covers about 24,000 distinct CDR3 sequences, with roughly an eighth appearing a single time and around 15% taken by the ten largest. The chain combines TRBV5-1 with TRBJ1-6; D uncertain. What was sequenced was PBMCs. The clonotype originates from a woman between 40 and 50 years old with HTLV-1-associated myelopathy (HAM/TSP). The CDR3 nucleotides are TGCGCCAGCAGCTTGTTTTCGGTCGACTCACCCCTCCACTTT. It specifies CASSLFSVDSPLHF.